The clone carrying this T cell receptor beta chain was seen a single time. V was pared by 0 bases and J by 6 bases, with 18 bases between. CDR3 length: 16 residues. Germline V gene lookup returns CDR1 SGHNT and CDR2 YYREEE (reference sequence). This sample was taken from a study of T cell changes during pregnancy in multiple sclerosis. Method: immunoSEQ multiplex PCR; TCRdb's copy keeps in-frame clones and lacks some. Of 130,000 or so clones in the sample, roughly 96% were seen once. This chain uses TRBV5-4 with TRBJ1-1; perhaps TRBD1 as D (6 bases). The sample here was peripheral blood, taken after pregnancy. This clonotype was sampled from a female donor with multiple sclerosis, enrolled in a pregnancy study. CDR3 nucleotides: TGTGCCAGCAGCTTGGAGGTCGTAGGGGGATACGCTGAAGCTTTCTTT. Amino acid sequence: CASSLEVVGGYAEAFF.